This TCR beta chain was observed in a study of beta chain features in type 1 diabetes. Germline assignment: CDR1 SGHRS and CDR2 YFSETQ. The trim removed 0 bases at V and 1 base at J, leaving 1 base unmatched. The CDR3 length is 15 residues. Study results and limitations: There was a moderate but significant shortening of TCRB CDR3s in all four CD4+ subsets of Type 1 diabetes patients.

This clone was seen a few times. Antigen specificity is unknown. This sample includes further DNA sequences coding for the same CDR3. Reverse transcribing all isolated RNA meant expressed TCRB transcripts were sequenced. Sequencing was performed with immunoSEQ multiplex PCR; in TCRdb, only in-frame clones are kept and a portion is missing. The profile shows some 360,000 clones, 8% to 10% of them singletons. The chain couples TRBV5-1 to TRBJ1-5, with 7 nucleotides matching TRBD1. This sequence was found in a man aged 25 to 40 with type 1 diabetes. The specimen was central memory CD4+ T cells from blood. The CDR3 DNA sequence: TGCGCCAGCAGCTTGGCAGGGGGAAGCAATCAGCCCCAGCATTTT. Protein: CASSLAGGSNQPQHF.